This T cell receptor beta chain stems from a study of cytomegalovirus exposure and HLA in healthy donors. General study points: Fewer N-insertions than the approximately 680-donor mean were reportedly shown by an Asian-associated ancestry cluster in a later analysis. Specificity for CMV antigens was confirmed in vitro for a few of the CMV-associated chains. As a later analysis revealed, most CMV-associated TCR beta chains appeared HLA-restricted. Sequencing depth across donors, presence/absence analyses assumed, was roughly uniform.

This CDR3 has 19 residues. Germline CDR1 is MDHEN and CDR2 is SYDVKM. Trimming left V 3 bases short and J 2 bases short, with 23 bases between. Regarding this clone: Its antigen remains unidentified.

60 Vbeta and 13 Jbeta primers were used in PCR. Generated by immunoSEQ multiplex PCR, the TCRdb table keeps only in-frame clones and is missing some. The sample has hundreds of thousands of clones, 70% to 85% seen once. The receptor was derived from a male donor in good health and CMV-seronegative. Sequenced sample: PBMCs. This chain uses TRBV28 with TRBJ1-5; the D gene is possibly TRBD1 (6 bases). The CDR3 DNA reads TGTGCCAGCAGTTTTTTGGGGGGGTGGGGGGCGCGGGGCAATCAGCCCCAGCATTTT. This encodes CASSFLGGWGARGNQPQHF. The whole variable domain, filled in from reference TRBV28 and TRBJ1-5, reads DVKVTQSSRYLVKRTGEKVFLECVQDMDHENMFWYRQDPGLGLRLIYFSYDVKMKEKGDIPEGYSVSREKKERFSLILESASTNQTSMYLCASSFLGGWGARGNQPQHFGDGTRLSIL.